This T cell receptor beta chain comes out of a study of shared clonotypes between healthy human individuals. About the study: Participating donors consisted of two women and a few men aged 18 to 49. Overall study findings and caveats: In having few donors, the study represented limited genetic and exposure-history diversity.

CDR1 and CDR2 (germline): SGDLS, YYNGEE. The CDR3 covers 14 residues. Unmatched junction bases numbered 8, after V lost 4 bases and J lost 5 bases. Generated by immunoSEQ multiplex PCR, the TCRdb table keeps only in-frame clones and is missing some. This table has about 490,000 clones, 76% appearing once. Comments on this clone: Its antigen is not known.

The chain joins TRBV9 to TRBJ2-5; 7 nucleotides match TRBD2. The sample comprised PBMCs. The clonotype comes from a middle-aged woman in good health. Some clones in this sample may be carry-over from other donors' samples. CDR3 amino acids: CASSIGTTGETQYF. The CDR3 DNA sequence: TGTGCCAGCAGCATCGGGACTACGGGGGAGACCCAGTACTTC.